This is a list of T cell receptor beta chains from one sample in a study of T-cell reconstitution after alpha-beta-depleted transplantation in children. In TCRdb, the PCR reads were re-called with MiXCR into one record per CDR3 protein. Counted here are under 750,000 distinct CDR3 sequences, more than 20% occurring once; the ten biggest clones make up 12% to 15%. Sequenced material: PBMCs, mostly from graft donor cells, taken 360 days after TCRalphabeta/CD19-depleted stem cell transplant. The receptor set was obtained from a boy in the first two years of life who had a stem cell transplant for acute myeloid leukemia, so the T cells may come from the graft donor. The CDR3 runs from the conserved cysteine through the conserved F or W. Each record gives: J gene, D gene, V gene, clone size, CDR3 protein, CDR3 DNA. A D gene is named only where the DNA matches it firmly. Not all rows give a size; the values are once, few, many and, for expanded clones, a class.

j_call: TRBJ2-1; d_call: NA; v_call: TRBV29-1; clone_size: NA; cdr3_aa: CSVDYEGRYNEQFF; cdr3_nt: TGCAGCGTTGATTACGAGGGGCGCTATAATGAGCAGTTCTTC
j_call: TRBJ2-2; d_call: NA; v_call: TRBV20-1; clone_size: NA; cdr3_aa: CSARSAGSNTGELFF; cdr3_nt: TGCAGTGCTAGATCAGCCGGATCGAACACCGGGGAGCTGTTTTTT
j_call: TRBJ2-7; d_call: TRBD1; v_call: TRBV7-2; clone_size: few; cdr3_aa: CASSRQLGGQGGEQYF; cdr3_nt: TGTGCCAGCAGCCGTCAACTAGGGGGACAGGGGGGCGAGCAGTACTTC
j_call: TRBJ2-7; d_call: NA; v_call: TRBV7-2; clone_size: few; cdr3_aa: CASSPGTSDYEQYF; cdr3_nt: TGTGCCAGCAGCCCCGGGACCAGCGACTACGAGCAGTACTTC
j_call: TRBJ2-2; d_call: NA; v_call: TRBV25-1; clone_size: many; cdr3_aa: CASSVGQNTGELFF; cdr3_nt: TGTGCCAGCAGTGTGGGACAGAACACCGGGGAGCTGTTTTTT
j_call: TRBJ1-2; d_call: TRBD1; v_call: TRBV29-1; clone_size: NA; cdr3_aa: CSGYTGGGGYTF; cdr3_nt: TGCAGCGGATACACAGGGGGCGGTGGCTACACCTTC
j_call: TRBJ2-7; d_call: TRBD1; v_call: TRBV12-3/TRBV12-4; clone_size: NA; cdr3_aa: CASSLKGTGAYEQYF; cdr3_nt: TGTGCCAGCAGTTTAAAGGGGACAGGGGCCTACGAGCAGTACTTC
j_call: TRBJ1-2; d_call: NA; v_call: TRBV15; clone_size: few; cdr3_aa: CATSSMEEGYTF; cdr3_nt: TGTGCCACCAGCTCCATGGAGGAAGGCTACACCTTC
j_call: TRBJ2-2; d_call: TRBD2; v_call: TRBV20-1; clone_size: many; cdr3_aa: CSARGGGNTGELFF; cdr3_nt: TGCAGTGCTAGAGGCGGGGGGAACACCGGGGAGCTGTTTTTT
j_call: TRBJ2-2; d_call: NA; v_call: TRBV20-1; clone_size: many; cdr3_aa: CSAREDRGIVGTGELFF; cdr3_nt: TGCAGTGCTAGAGAGGACCGAGGGATTGTAGGTACCGGGGAGCTGTTTTTT
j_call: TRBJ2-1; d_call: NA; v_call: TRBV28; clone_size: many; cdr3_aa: CASKRDLLSGKGVEQFF; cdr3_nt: TGTGCCAGCAAGAGGGACTTACTAAGCGGGAAGGGGGTTGAGCAGTTCTTC
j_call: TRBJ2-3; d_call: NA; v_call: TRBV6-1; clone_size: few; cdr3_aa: CASTPLRGSSTDTQYF; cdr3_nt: TGTGCCAGCACCCCATTGCGTGGTTCTAGCACAGATACGCAGTATTTT
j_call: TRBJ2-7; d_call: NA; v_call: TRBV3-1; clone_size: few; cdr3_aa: CASSHFASGEQYF; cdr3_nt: TGTGCCAGCAGCCATTTTGCATCGGGGGAGCAGTACTTC
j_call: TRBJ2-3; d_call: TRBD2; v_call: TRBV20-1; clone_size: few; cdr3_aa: CSAGSLAGTDTQYF; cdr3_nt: TGCAGTGCTGGATCCCTAGCGGGCACAGATACGCAGTATTTT
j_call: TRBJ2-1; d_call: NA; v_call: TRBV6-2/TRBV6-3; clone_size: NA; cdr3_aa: CASSRDSRVWDEQFF; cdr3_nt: TGTGCCAGCAGCCGAGACAGCCGGGTCTGGGATGAGCAGTTCTTC
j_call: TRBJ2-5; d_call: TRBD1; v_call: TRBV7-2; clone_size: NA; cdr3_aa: CASSVGTGAETQYF; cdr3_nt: TGTGCCAGCAGCGTTGGGACAGGGGCAGAGACCCAGTACTTC
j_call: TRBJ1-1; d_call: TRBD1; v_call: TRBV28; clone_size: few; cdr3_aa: CASSLGLDGGTDTEAFF; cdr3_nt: TGTGCCAGCAGTTTGGGACTGGACGGAGGGACAGACACTGAAGCTTTCTTT
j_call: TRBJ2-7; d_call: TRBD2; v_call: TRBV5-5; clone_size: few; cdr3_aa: CASNKLTGGIYEQYF; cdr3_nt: TGTGCCAGCAACAAATTAACGGGGGGGATCTACGAGCAGTACTTC
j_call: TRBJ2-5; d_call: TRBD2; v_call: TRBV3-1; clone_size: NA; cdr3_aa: CASSQEELAGRTETQYF; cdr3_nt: TGTGCCAGCAGCCAAGAGGAACTAGCGGGCCGAACAGAGACCCAGTACTTC
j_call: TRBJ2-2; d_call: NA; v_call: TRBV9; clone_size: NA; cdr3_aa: CASSVSRNTGELFF; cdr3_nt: TGTGCCAGCAGCGTATCGAGGAACACCGGGGAGCTGTTTTTT
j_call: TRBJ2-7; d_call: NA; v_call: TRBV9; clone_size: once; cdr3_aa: CASSVSASQPYEQYF; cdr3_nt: TGTGCCAGCAGCGTTTCTGCATCCCAACCCTACGAGCAGTACTTC
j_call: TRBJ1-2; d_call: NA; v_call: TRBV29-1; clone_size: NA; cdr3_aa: CSVVRRDGDNTF; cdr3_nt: TGCAGCGTTGTGAGACGGGACGGCGATAACACCTTC
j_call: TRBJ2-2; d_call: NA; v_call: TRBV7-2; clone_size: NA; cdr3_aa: CASSSQTRSRTGELFF; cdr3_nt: TGTGCCAGCAGCTCCCAGACTAGATCGCGCACCGGGGAGCTGTTTTTT
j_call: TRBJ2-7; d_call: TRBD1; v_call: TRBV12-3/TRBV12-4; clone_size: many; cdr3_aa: CASSPRTGHAYEQYF; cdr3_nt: TGTGCCAGCAGTCCAAGGACAGGCCATGCCTACGAGCAGTACTTC
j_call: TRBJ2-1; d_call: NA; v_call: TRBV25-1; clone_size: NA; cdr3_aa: CASSARRGQLYNEQFF; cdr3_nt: TGTGCCAGCAGTGCAAGGAGGGGGCAGCTTTACAATGAGCAGTTCTTC
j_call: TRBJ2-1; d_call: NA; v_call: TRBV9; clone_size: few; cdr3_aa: CASSAPRGGSYNEQFF; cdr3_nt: TGTGCCAGCAGCGCCCCAAGGGGGGGCTCCTACAATGAGCAGTTCTTC
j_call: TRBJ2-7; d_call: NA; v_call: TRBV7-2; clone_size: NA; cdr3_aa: CASSPHRVYEQYF; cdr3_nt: TGTGCCAGCAGCCCGCACAGGGTCTACGAGCAGTACTTC
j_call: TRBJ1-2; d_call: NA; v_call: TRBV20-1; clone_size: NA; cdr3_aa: CSARDTGGNYGYTF; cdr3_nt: TGCAGTGCTAGAGATACCGGGGGCAACTATGGCTACACCTTC
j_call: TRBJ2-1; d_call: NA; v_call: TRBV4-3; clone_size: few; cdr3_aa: CASRKAPSGVNEQFF; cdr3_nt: TGCGCCAGCAGAAAGGCCCCTTCTGGCGTCAATGAGCAGTTCTTC
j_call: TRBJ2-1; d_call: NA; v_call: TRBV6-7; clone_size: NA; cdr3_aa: CASSADSRIQFF; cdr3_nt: TGTGCCAGCAGCGCTGACAGCCGCATTCAGTTCTTC
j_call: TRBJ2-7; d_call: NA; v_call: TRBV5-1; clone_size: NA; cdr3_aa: CASSGGAGALTEQYF; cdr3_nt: TGCGCCAGCAGCGGAGGGGCGGGGGCGCTTACCGAGCAGTACTTC
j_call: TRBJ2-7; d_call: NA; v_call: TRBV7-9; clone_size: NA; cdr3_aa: CASSFTFDSYEQYF; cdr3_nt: TGTGCCAGCAGCTTCACCTTCGACAGCTACGAGCAGTACTTC
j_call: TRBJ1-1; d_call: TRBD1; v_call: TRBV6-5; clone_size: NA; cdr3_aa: CASSYGDRVNTEAFF; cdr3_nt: TGTGCCAGCAGTTACGGTGACAGGGTGAACACTGAAGCTTTCTTT
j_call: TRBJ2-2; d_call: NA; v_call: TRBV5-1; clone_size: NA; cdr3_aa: CASSSSGTPNTGELFF; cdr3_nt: TGCGCCAGCAGCTCTTCCGGGACACCTAACACCGGGGAGCTGTTTTTT
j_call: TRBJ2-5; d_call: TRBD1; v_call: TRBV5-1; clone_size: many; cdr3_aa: CASSPPRDRAFQETQYF; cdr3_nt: TGCGCCAGCAGCCCCCCTCGGGACAGGGCATTTCAAGAGACCCAGTACTTC
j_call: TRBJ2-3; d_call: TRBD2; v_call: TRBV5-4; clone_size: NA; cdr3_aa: CASSFLSGVTDTQYF; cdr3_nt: TGTGCCAGCAGCTTCCTTAGCGGGGTTACAGATACGCAGTATTTT
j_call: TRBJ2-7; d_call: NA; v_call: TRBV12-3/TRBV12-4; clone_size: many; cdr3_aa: CASSLGRTYEQYF; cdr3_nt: TGTGCCAGCAGTTTAGGCAGGACCTACGAGCAGTACTTC
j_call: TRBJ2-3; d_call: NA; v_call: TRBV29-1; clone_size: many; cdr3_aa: CSVERGVTDTQYF; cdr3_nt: TGCAGCGTTGAACGAGGGGTGACAGATACGCAGTATTTT
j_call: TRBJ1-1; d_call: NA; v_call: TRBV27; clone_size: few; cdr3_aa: CASSPSDIWTNTEAFF; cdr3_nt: TGTGCCAGCAGTCCCTCGGACATATGGACGAACACTGAAGCTTTCTTT
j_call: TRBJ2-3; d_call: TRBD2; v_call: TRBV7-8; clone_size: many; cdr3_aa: CASSRRAGGPSDTQYF; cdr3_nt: TGTGCCAGCAGCCGTAGAGCGGGGGGGCCATCAGATACGCAGTATTTT
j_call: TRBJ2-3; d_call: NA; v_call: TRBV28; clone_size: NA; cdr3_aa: CASSLQSGSDTQYF; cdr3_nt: TGTGCCAGCAGTTTGCAGTCAGGTTCAGATACGCAGTATTTT
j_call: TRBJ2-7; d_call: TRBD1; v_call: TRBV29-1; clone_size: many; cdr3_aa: CSVEDSQGEIFSYEQYF; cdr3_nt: TGCAGCGTTGAAGATTCTCAGGGGGAGATTTTCTCCTACGAGCAGTACTTC
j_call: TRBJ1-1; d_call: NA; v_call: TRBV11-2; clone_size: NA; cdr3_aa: CASSLVRAGGTEAFF; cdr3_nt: TGTGCCAGCAGCTTAGTTCGGGCCGGCGGCACTGAAGCTTTCTTT
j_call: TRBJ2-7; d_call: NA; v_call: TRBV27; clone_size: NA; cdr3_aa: CASSLMASPVPYEQYF; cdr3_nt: TGTGCCAGCAGTTTAATGGCCAGCCCTGTCCCCTACGAGCAGTACTTC
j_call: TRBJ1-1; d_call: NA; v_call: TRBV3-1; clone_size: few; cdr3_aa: CASSQDKGFFNTEAFF; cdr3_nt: TGTGCCAGCAGCCAAGATAAAGGGTTTTTTAACACTGAAGCTTTCTTT
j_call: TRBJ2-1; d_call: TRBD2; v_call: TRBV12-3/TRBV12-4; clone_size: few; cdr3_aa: CASRYTSVYYNEQFF; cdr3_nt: TGTGCCAGCAGGTATACTAGCGTCTACTACAATGAGCAGTTCTTC
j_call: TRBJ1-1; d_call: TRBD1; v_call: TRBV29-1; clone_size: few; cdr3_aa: CSVRPTGQGEAFF; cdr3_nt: TGCAGCGTTCGACCGACAGGGCAGGGTGAAGCTTTCTTT
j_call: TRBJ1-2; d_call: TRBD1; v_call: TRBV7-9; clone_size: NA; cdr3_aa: CASSFYGTDNYGYTF; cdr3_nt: TGTGCCAGCAGCTTTTATGGGACAGACAACTATGGCTACACCTTC
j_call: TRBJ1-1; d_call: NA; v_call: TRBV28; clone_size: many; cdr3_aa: CASSAPGVNTEAFF; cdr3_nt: TGTGCCAGCAGCGCCCCGGGGGTGAACACTGAAGCTTTCTTT
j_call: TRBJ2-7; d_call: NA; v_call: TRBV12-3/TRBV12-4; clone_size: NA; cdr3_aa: CASSYRQVHSYEQYF; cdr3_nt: TGTGCCAGCAGCTATCGACAGGTACACTCCTACGAGCAGTACTTC
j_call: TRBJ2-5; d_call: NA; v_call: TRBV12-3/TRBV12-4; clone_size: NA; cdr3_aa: CASRSGGGLQETQYF; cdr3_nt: TGTGCCAGCCGGTCTGGGGGGGGCCTTCAAGAGACCCAGTACTTC
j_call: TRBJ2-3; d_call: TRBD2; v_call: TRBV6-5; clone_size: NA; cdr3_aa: CASSSPGGGRTDTQYF; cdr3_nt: TGTGCCAGCAGTTCCCCGGGGGGGGGAAGAACAGATACGCAGTATTTT
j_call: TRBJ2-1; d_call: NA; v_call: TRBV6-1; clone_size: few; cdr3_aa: CASSEKRSSVGNEQFF; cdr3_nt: TGTGCCAGCAGTGAAAAGAGGTCTAGTGTGGGCAATGAGCAGTTCTTC